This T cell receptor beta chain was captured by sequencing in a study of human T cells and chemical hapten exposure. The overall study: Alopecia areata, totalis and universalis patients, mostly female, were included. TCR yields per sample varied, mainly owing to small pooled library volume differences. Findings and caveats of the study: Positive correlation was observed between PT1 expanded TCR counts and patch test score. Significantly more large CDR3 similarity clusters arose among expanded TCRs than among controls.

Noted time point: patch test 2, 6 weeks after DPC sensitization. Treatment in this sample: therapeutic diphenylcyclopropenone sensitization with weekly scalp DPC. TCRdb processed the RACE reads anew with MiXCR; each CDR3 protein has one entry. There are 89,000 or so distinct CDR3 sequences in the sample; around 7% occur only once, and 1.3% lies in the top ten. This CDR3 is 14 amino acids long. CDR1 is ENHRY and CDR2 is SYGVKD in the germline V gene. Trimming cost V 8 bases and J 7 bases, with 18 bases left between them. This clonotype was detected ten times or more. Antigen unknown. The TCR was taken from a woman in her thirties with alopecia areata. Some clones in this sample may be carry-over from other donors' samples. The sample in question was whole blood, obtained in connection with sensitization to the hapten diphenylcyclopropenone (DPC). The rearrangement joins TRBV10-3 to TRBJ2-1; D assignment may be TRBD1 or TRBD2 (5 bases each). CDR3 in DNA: TGTGCCATCGCCGGGACCCACCTCAAGAATGAGCAGTTCTTC. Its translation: CAIAGTHLKNEQFF.